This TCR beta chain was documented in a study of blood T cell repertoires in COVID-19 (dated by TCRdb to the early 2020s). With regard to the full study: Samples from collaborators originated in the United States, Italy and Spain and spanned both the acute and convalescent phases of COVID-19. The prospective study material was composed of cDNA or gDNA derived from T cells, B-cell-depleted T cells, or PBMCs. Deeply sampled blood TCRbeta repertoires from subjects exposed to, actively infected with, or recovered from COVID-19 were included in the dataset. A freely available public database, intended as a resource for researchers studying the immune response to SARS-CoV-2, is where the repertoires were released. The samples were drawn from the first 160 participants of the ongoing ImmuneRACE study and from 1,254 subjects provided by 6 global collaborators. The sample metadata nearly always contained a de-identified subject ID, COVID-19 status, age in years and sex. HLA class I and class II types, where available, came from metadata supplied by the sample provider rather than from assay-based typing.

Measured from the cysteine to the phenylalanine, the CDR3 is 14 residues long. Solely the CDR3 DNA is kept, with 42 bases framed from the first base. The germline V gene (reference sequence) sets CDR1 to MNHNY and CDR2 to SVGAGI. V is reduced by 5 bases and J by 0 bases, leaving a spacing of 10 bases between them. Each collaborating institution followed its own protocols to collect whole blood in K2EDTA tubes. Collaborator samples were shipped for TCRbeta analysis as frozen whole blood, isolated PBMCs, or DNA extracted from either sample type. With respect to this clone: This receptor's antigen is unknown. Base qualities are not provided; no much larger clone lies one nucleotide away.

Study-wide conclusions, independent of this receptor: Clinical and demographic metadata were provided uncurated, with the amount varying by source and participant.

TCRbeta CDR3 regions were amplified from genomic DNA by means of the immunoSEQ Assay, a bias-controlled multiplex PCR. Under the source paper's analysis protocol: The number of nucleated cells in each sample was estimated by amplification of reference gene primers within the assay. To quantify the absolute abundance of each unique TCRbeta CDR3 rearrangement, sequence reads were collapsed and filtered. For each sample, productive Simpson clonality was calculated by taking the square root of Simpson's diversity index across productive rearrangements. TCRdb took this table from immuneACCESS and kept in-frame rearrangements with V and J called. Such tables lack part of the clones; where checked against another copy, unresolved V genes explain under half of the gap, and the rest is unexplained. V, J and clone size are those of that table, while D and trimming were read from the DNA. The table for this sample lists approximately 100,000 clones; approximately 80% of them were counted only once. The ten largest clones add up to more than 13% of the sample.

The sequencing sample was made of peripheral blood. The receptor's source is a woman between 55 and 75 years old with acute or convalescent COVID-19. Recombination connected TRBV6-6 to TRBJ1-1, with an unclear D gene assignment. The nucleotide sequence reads TGTGCCAGCAGTGAGACACGAATGAACACTGAAGCTTTCTTT. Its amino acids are CASSETRMNTEAFF.